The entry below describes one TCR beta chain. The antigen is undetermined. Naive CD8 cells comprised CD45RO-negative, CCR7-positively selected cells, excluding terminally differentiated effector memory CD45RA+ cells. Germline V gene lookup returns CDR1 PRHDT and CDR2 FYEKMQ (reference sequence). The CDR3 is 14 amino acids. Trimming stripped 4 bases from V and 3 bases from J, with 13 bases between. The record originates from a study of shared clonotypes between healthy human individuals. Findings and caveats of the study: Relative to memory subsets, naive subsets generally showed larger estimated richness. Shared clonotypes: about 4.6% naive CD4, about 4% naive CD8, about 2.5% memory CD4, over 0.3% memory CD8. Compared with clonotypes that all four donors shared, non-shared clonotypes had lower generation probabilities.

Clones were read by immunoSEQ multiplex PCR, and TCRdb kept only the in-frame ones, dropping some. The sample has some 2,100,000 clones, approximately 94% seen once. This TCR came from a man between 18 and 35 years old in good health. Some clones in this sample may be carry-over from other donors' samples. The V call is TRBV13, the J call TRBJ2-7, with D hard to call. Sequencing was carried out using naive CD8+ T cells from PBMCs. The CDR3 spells CASSSQMSGYEQYF. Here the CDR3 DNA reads TGTGCCAGCAGCTCCCAAATGTCAGGCTACGAGCAGTACTTC.